These T cell receptor beta chains were read from a single sample in a study of OX40 agonist ivuxolimab in advanced cancers. Assay used: immunoSEQ multiplex PCR; TCRdb lists only in-frame clones, some missing. The repertoire holds approximately 21,000 clones, with approximately 84% as singletons. Source: CD4+ or CD8+ T cells sorted from blood, taken in a trial of the OX40 agonist ivuxolimab. Receptor source: an adult with an advanced solid tumor such as melanoma, head and neck, liver or kidney cancer. Both conserved end residues are part of each CDR3. The order of the fields is CDR3 length, J gene, D gene, V gene, clone size, CDR3 protein, CDR3 DNA. A D gene is named only where the DNA matches it firmly. Expanded clones get a size class; other rows say once, few or many, or leave the size out.

cdr3_length: 14; j_call: TRBJ1-1; d_call: TRBD1; v_call: TRBV5-6; clone_size: NA; cdr3_aa: CASSLGTGRAEAFF; cdr3_nt: TGTGCCAGCAGCCTCGGGACAGGGAGGGCTGAAGCTTTCTTT
cdr3_length: 14; j_call: TRBJ1-1; d_call: NA; v_call: TRBV28; clone_size: NA; cdr3_aa: CASKGPEVNTEAFF; cdr3_nt: TGTGCCAGCAAAGGTCCGGAGGTGAACACTGAAGCTTTCTTT
cdr3_length: 15; j_call: TRBJ1-4; d_call: TRBD1; v_call: TRBV9; clone_size: NA; cdr3_aa: CASSASGTGFEKLFF; cdr3_nt: TGTGCCAGCAGCGCCTCCGGGACAGGGTTTGAAAAACTGTTTTTT
cdr3_length: 15; j_call: TRBJ1-2; d_call: NA; v_call: TRBV2; clone_size: NA; cdr3_aa: CASSEGRKSNYGYTF; cdr3_nt: TGTGCCAGCAGTGAAGGGAGAAAAAGTAACTATGGCTACACCTTC
cdr3_length: 15; j_call: TRBJ2-1; d_call: NA; v_call: TRBV2; clone_size: NA; cdr3_aa: CASSFRDRTYNEQFF; cdr3_nt: TGTGCCAGCAGTTTCCGGGACCGAACCTACAATGAGCAGTTCTTC
cdr3_length: 14; j_call: TRBJ2-7; d_call: TRBD1; v_call: TRBV6-8; clone_size: NA; cdr3_aa: CASRARGQGYEQYF; cdr3_nt: TGTGCCAGCAGAGCGCGGGGACAGGGTTACGAGCAGTACTTC
cdr3_length: 15; j_call: TRBJ2-4; d_call: TRBD2; v_call: TRBV6-5; clone_size: NA; cdr3_aa: CASSPRTSVKNIQYF; cdr3_nt: TGTGCCAGCAGTCCGAGGACTAGCGTAAAAAACATTCAGTACTTC
cdr3_length: 13; j_call: TRBJ1-1; d_call: NA; v_call: TRBV18; clone_size: NA; cdr3_aa: CASSPVQNTEAFF; cdr3_nt: TGTGCCAGCTCACCCGTACAGAACACTGAAGCTTTCTTT
cdr3_length: 13; j_call: TRBJ2-7; d_call: NA; v_call: TRBV5-1; clone_size: NA; cdr3_aa: CASSLSQGGEQYF; cdr3_nt: TGCGCCAGCAGCTTGTCCCAGGGAGGCGAGCAGTACTTC
cdr3_length: 11; j_call: TRBJ2-3; d_call: NA; v_call: TRBV20-1; clone_size: few; cdr3_aa: CSARTTDTQYF; cdr3_nt: TGCAGTGCCAGGACAACAGATACGCAGTATTTT
cdr3_length: 14; j_call: TRBJ2-2; d_call: NA; v_call: TRBV5-1; clone_size: once; cdr3_aa: CASSLELNNGELFF; cdr3_nt: TGCGCCAGCAGCTTGGAACTGAACAACGGGGAGCTGTTTTTT
cdr3_length: 15; j_call: TRBJ1-2; d_call: NA; v_call: TRBV29-1; clone_size: NA; cdr3_aa: CSVEGTGTTNYGYTF; cdr3_nt: TGCAGCGTTGAAGGCACAGGGACGACTAACTATGGCTACACCTTC
cdr3_length: 17; j_call: TRBJ2-3; d_call: TRBD2; v_call: TRBV4-1; clone_size: NA; cdr3_aa: CASSQRGLAGNTDTQYF; cdr3_nt: TGCGCCAGCAGCCAAAGAGGACTAGCGGGAAACACAGATACGCAGTATTTT
cdr3_length: 15; j_call: TRBJ1-1; d_call: NA; v_call: TRBV27; clone_size: NA; cdr3_aa: CASISLGVMNTEAFF; cdr3_nt: TGTGCCAGCATCTCCCTGGGGGTCATGAACACTGAAGCTTTCTTT
cdr3_length: 15; j_call: TRBJ2-2; d_call: TRBD2; v_call: TRBV19; clone_size: NA; cdr3_aa: CASSKSGRAVGELFF; cdr3_nt: TGTGCCAGTAGTAAGAGCGGGAGGGCTGTCGGGGAGCTGTTTTTT
cdr3_length: 15; j_call: TRBJ2-3; d_call: NA; v_call: TRBV5-1; clone_size: NA; cdr3_aa: CASSLDESSTDTQYF; cdr3_nt: TGCGCCAGCAGCTTGGATGAATCTAGCACAGATACGCAGTATTTT
cdr3_length: 14; j_call: TRBJ1-1; d_call: NA; v_call: TRBV7-9; clone_size: NA; cdr3_aa: CASSRTRENTEAFF; cdr3_nt: TGTGCCAGCAGCCGCACCCGGGAGAACACTGAAGCTTTCTTT
cdr3_length: 13; j_call: TRBJ1-2; d_call: TRBD1; v_call: TRBV6-5; clone_size: NA; cdr3_aa: CASSYLTGDGYTF; cdr3_nt: TGTGCCAGCAGTTACCTTACAGGGGATGGCTACACCTTC
cdr3_length: 17; j_call: TRBJ1-1; d_call: NA; v_call: TRBV19; clone_size: NA; cdr3_aa: CASSTRPGWGKNTEAFF; cdr3_nt: TGTGCCAGTAGTACCCGGCCGGGGTGGGGGAAAAACACTGAAGCTTTCTTT
cdr3_length: 15; j_call: TRBJ2-3; d_call: NA; v_call: TRBV9; clone_size: NA; cdr3_aa: CASSGQGGGTDTQYF; cdr3_nt: TGTGCCAGCAGCGGGCAGGGTGGAGGGACAGATACGCAGTATTTT
cdr3_length: 13; j_call: TRBJ2-6; d_call: NA; v_call: TRBV6-1; clone_size: NA; cdr3_aa: CASRLAGANVLTF; cdr3_nt: TGTGCCAGCAGACTAGCTGGGGCCAACGTCCTGACTTTC
cdr3_length: 12; j_call: TRBJ1-2; d_call: NA; v_call: TRBV19; clone_size: NA; cdr3_aa: CASSPGRDGYTF; cdr3_nt: TGTGCCAGTAGTCCCGGAAGGGATGGCTACACCTTC
cdr3_length: 13; j_call: TRBJ2-1; d_call: NA; v_call: TRBV10-2; clone_size: NA; cdr3_aa: CAIGRVHDNEQFF; cdr3_nt: TGCGCCATCGGCAGGGTACATGACAATGAGCAGTTCTTC
cdr3_length: 15; j_call: TRBJ2-3; d_call: NA; v_call: TRBV7-3; clone_size: NA; cdr3_aa: CASSSMGGSTDTQYF; cdr3_nt: TGTGCCAGCAGCTCAATGGGGGGTAGCACAGATACGCAGTATTTT
cdr3_length: 13; j_call: TRBJ2-3; d_call: NA; v_call: TRBV5-1; clone_size: NA; cdr3_aa: CASSRASTDTQYF; cdr3_nt: TGCGCCAGCAGTCGGGCGAGCACAGATACGCAGTATTTT
cdr3_length: 16; j_call: TRBJ1-6; d_call: NA; v_call: TRBV30; clone_size: NA; cdr3_aa: CAWSEVGGISNSPLHF; cdr3_nt: TGTGCCTGGAGTGAAGTCGGGGGGATCTCTAATTCACCCCTCCACTTT
cdr3_length: 13; j_call: TRBJ2-3; d_call: NA; v_call: TRBV28; clone_size: NA; cdr3_aa: CASSGGHTDTQYF; cdr3_nt: TGTGCCAGCAGCGGGGGTCACACAGATACGCAGTATTTT
cdr3_length: 10; j_call: TRBJ2-1; d_call: NA; v_call: TRBV7-9; clone_size: NA; cdr3_aa: CASSLDQQFF; cdr3_nt: TGTGCCAGCAGCTTAGATCAGCAGTTCTTC
cdr3_length: 13; j_call: TRBJ1-2; d_call: NA; v_call: TRBV11-2; clone_size: NA; cdr3_aa: CASSRTDNYGYTF; cdr3_nt: TGTGCCAGCAGCAGGACGGACAACTATGGCTACACCTTC